This passage covers 10 T cell receptor beta chains from one sample sequenced in a study of cytomegalovirus exposure and HLA in healthy donors. It was with 60 Vbeta and 13 Jbeta primers that the PCR ran. Assay: immunoSEQ multiplex PCR; the TCRdb copy retains only in-frame clones and omits some. The sample shows some 150,000 clones, around 80% of them seen only once. The specimen sequenced was PBMCs. The source of these receptors is a man aged 25-45 years in good health and CMV-seropositive.

The CDR3 region is CASIVFAPGQEGHGYTF. CDR3 DNA sequence: TGTGCCAGCATTGTTTTCGCCCCGGGACAGGAAGGCCATGGCTACACCTTC. V usage is TRBV2 and J usage is TRBJ1-2; TRBD1 agrees at 8 bases. The CDR3 covers 17 residues. Looked up from germline, CDR1 is SNHLY and CDR2 is FYNNEI. The J segment lost 6 bases and the V segment lost 7 bases, leaving 19 bases of the junction unmatched.

This chain uses TRBV6-6 with TRBJ2-1; 8 bases agree with TRBD2. This CDR3 has 15 residues. Losses at the gene ends were 4 bases for V and 4 bases for J; bases not matched to a gene: 6. The germline V gene has CDR1 MNHNY and CDR2 SVGAGI (reference sequence). Here the CDR3 reads CASSSPRGRYNEQFF. The CDR3 coding sequence is TGTGCCAGCAGTTCTCCCCGCGGGAGGTACAATGAGCAGTTCTTC.

The count of this clone is one. This chain links TRBV7-2 with TRBJ2-2; 9 nucleotides align to TRBD2. There are 16 residues in the CDR3. V shed 2 bases, J shed 1 base, and the junction held 2 bases outside the gene matches. Germline V CDR1 and CDR2: SGHTA, FQGNSA. The CDR3 reads CASSLLAGKNTGELFF. The CDR3 nucleotides are TGTGCCAGCAGCTTACTAGCGGGGAAGAACACCGGGGAGCTGTTTTTT.

The genes are TRBV9 and TRBJ1-2, with TRBD1 as a possible D gene (6 bases). Trimming pared 4 bases from V and 8 bases from J, leaving 12 bases between. The CDR3 contains 12 residues. In germline, CDR1 is SGDLS, CDR2 YYNGEE. The CDR3 here is CASSTVGGGYTF. The CDR3 bases are TGTGCCAGCAGCACGGTAGGGGGAGGCTACACCTTC. Full variable domain (rest looked up from reference TRBV9 and TRBJ1-2): DSGVTQTPKHLITATGQRVTLRCSPRSGDLSVYWYQQSLDQGLQFLIQYYNGEERAKGNILERFSAQQFPDLHSELNLSSLELGDSALYFCASSTVGGGYTFGSGTRLTVV.

J is TRBJ2-5 and V is TRBV7-8; 8 bases are shared with TRBD1. The J call may be faulty, since TRBJ2-7 better matches the DNA end. The CDR3 runs 13 residues. The germline gives CDR1 SGHVS, CDR2 FQNEAQ. CDR3 amino acids: CASSPDRGREQYF. The CDR3, as DNA: TGTGCCAGCAGCCCTGACAGGGGTCGCGAGCAGTACTTC.

This chain uses TRBV7-7 with TRBJ2-3; the D gene is possibly TRBD1 (6 bases). Germline loops: CDR1 SSHAT, CDR2 FNYEAQ (reference sequence). The CDR3 length is 14 residues. Trimming cost V 3 bases and J 2 bases, with 9 bases left between them. DNA for the CDR3: TGTGCCAGCAGCTTGAGGGGGACCACAGATACGCAGTATTTT. It encodes CASSLRGTTDTQYF.

The chain has TRBV7-2 and TRBJ2-1; 12 bases line up with TRBD2. Trimming at V came to 8 bases and at J to 5 bases, leaving 10 bases not matched to a gene. This CDR3 has 16 residues. CDR1 is SGHTA and CDR2 is FQGNSA in the germline V gene. The CDR3 DNA sequence: TGTGCCAGCCCCCCCCAACTAGCGGGGGGCCACAATGAGCAGTTCTTC. It yields the protein CASPPQLAGGHNEQFF.

J is TRBJ1-6 and V is TRBV19, with 7 bases lining up with TRBD1. V was pared by 5 bases and J by 9 bases, with 10 bases of the junction left unmatched. Looked up from germline, CDR1 is LNHDA and CDR2 is SQIVND (reference sequence). There are 15 residues in the CDR3. The CDR3 nucleotides read TGTGCCAGTAGTCCGCGGGACAGCCAGGCTTCACCCCTCCACTTT. Translating gives CASSPRDSQASPLHF.

This sequence joins TRBV4-3 and TRBJ2-6; the D gene is possibly TRBD2 (7 bases). The germline gives CDR1 LGHNA, CDR2 YSLEER. The CDR3 has 18 amino acids. Trimming left V 1 base short and J 0 bases short, with 13 bases between. The CDR3 spells CASSQVRGADSGANVLTF. Written as DNA, the CDR3 is TGCGCCAGCAGCCAAGTACGGGGGGCCGACTCTGGGGCCAACGTCCTGACTTTC.

The CDR3: CASSRPAGGASGANVLTF. CDR3 bases: TGTGCCAGCAGTCGGCCCGCAGGGGGCGCGAGTGGGGCCAACGTCCTGACTTTC. V is TRBV28 and J is TRBJ2-6; 8 bases agree with TRBD1. Per the germline V gene, CDR1 is MDHEN and CDR2 is SYDVKM. The CDR3 consists of 18 residues. V was pared by 5 bases and J by 3 bases, with 12 bases of the junction left unmatched.